This T cell receptor (beta chain) came from a study of cytomegalovirus exposure and HLA in healthy donors. The CDR3 runs 16 residues. CDR1 is SGHNT and CDR2 is YYREEE in the germline V gene (reference sequence). The V end lost 2 bases, the J end lost 0 bases, and 12 bases lay between the germline ends. 60 Vbeta and 13 Jbeta primers were used in PCR. The table came from immunoSEQ multiplex PCR; TCRdb's copy has only in-frame clones and leaves some out. The sample carries about 170,000 clones, roughly two thirds recorded once. Comments on this clone: As yet, its antigen is unknown.

General study results and limits: HLA-A and HLA-B allele assignments for most subjects were reportedly predicted accurately using TCR beta sequences. For TCR beta chains, V- and J-gene trimming was later linked to a missense DCLRE1C variant. 16,951 TCR beta sequences were associated with HLA alleles at 0.05 false discovery rate in a later analysis. When a later analysis was performed, an Asian-associated ancestry cluster reportedly had fewer N-insertions than the roughly 700-donor mean.

This TCR came from a woman aged 18 to 35 in good health and CMV-seropositive. The V and J genes are TRBV5-4 and TRBJ1-5, with no clear D. The specimen was PBMCs. CDR3 protein: CASSFYPAGSNQPQHF. CDR3 coding DNA: TGTGCCAGCAGCTTTTACCCGGCGGGTAGCAATCAGCCCCAGCATTTT.